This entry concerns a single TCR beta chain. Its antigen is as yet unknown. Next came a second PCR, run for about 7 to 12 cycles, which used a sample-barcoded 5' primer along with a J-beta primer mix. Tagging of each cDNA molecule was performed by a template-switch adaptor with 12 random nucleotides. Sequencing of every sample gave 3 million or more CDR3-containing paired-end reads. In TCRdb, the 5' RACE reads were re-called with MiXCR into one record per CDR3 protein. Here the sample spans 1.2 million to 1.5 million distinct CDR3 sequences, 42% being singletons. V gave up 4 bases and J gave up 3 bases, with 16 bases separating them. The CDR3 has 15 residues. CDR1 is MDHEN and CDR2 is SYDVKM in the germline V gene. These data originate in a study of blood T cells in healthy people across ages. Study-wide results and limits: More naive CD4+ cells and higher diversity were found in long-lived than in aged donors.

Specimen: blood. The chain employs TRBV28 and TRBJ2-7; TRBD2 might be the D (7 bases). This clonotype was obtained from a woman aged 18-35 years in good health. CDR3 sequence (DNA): TGTGCCAGCAGTTACCGCGGGGGCGCTTTCTACGAGCAGTACTTC. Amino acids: CASSYRGGAFYEQYF.